What follows are 20 T cell receptor beta chains derived from one specimen sequenced in a study of human T cells and chemical hapten exposure. TCRdb passed the RACE reads through MiXCR, listing each CDR3 protein once. The sample has 210,000 or so distinct CDR3 sequences; roughly a quarter are singletons. Sample time point: patch test 3, about 24 weeks after DPC sensitization. As for treatment: therapeutic diphenylcyclopropenone sensitization with weekly scalp DPC. Source: whole blood, taken in connection with sensitization to the hapten diphenylcyclopropenone (DPC). The source of these receptors is a woman aged 40 to 50 with alopecia areata. Some clones in this sample may be carry-over from other donors' samples.

This clonotype has just a few counts. The chain recombines TRBV29-1 with TRBJ2-5, with D possibly matching TRBD1 (5 bases). From germline, CDR1 is SQVTM and CDR2 ANQGSEA. V was clipped by 6 bases and J by 7 bases, with 15 bases between them. The CDR3 runs 12 residues. For the CDR3, the DNA is TGCAGCGTAAGGGGTTTCGTTGGGACCCAGTACTTC. This encodes CSVRGFVGTQYF.

This clonotype has more than one count but fewer than ten. CDR3 protein: CASSFLGTGGGELFF. The CDR3 DNA reads TGTGCCAGCAGCTTTCTAGGGACCGGTGGCGGGGAGCTGTTTTTT. V is TRBV5-6 and J is TRBJ2-2; D is possibly TRBD1 or TRBD2 (5 bases each). This CDR3 is 15 amino acids long. Germline CDR1 reads SGHDT; CDR2 reads YYEEEE. V was pared by 2 bases and J by 7 bases, with 15 bases between.

This sequence joins TRBV28 and TRBJ1-2; 7 bases align to TRBD1. V shed 4 bases and J 6 bases; nucleotides not matched to a gene: 8. There are 14 residues in the CDR3. The germline V gene has CDR1 MDHEN and CDR2 SYDVKM. CDR3 in amino acids: CASSSGQLRNGYTF. The CDR3 region has the DNA TGTGCCAGCAGTTCGGGACAGTTAAGGAATGGCTACACCTTC.

In this sample, this clonotype turned up a few times. This chain uses TRBV6-2 or TRBV6-3 with TRBJ2-7, with 7 bases identical to TRBD2. CDR1 and CDR2 from the germline V gene are MNHEY and SVGEGT. The CDR3 extends over 12 amino acids. V shed 7 bases, J shed 3 bases, and the junction held 3 bases outside the gene matches. The CDR3 DNA follows: TGTGCCAGCAAGGCGGGAGTCTACGAGCAGTACTTC. It is translated as CASKAGVYEQYF.

This clonotype was detected ten times or more. The chain joins TRBV15 to TRBJ1-6, with D possibly matching TRBD1 (5 bases). The CDR3 totals 16 residues. The germline V gene has CDR1 LNHNV and CDR2 YYDKDF (reference sequence). With 0 bases removed from V and 9 bases from J, the gap between germline ends came to 15 bases. The CDR3 nucleotides read TGTGCCACCAGCAGAGATAATAGGGACGGGCCTTCACCCCTCCACTTT. It specifies CATSRDNRDGPSPLHF.

This clonotype has only a few counts. This sequence joins TRBV29-1 and TRBJ2-3, with D perhaps assigned TRBD1 or TRBD2 (5 bases each). V lost 3 bases and J 0 bases, leaving 10 bases between the germline ends. The CDR3 has 14 amino acids. Germline-derived CDR1 and CDR2 are SQVTM and ANQGSEA. CDR3: CSVERGASTDTQYF. The CDR3 DNA reads as TGCAGCGTTGAGAGGGGCGCTAGCACAGATACGCAGTATTTT.

The V gene is TRBV5-1, the J gene TRBJ2-3; 10 bases line up with TRBD2. V dropped 4 bases and J dropped 2; count of bases not matched to a gene: 10. This CDR3 has 17 residues. Germline CDR1 SGHRS, CDR2 YFSETQ. CDR3 amino acids: CASSAAASGSTTDTQYF. CDR3 in DNA: TGCGCCAGCAGCGCGGCGGCTAGCGGGAGTACCACAGATACGCAGTATTTT.

This clonotype has just a few counts. CDR3 bases: TGTGCCAGCAGCTTAGACAGGGGTGGGGGCTACGAGCAGTACTTC. Protein product: CASSLDRGGGYEQYF. The rearrangement uses TRBV7-2 and TRBJ2-7, with 7 bases identical to TRBD1. The CDR3 sequence is 15 residues long. Per germline, CDR1 SGHTA and CDR2 FQGNSA. The trim removed 1 base at V and 3 bases at J, leaving 6 bases unmatched.

This clonotype appeared a few times. The J gene is TRBJ1-5, the V gene TRBV20-1, with D unresolved. This CDR3 has 16 amino acids. CDR1 and CDR2 (germline): DFQATT, SNEGSKA (reference sequence). V lost 0 bases, J lost 0 bases, and 12 bases lay in between. DNA of the CDR3: TGCAGTGCTAGAGATCCCGACGGGATTAGCAATCAGCCCCAGCATTTT. Translating it yields CSARDPDGISNQPQHF.

V and J are TRBV7-9 and TRBJ2-2, with D hard to call. V dropped 5 bases and J dropped 1 base, with 5 bases sitting between them. CDR1 and CDR2 from the germline V gene are SEHNR and FQNEAQ (reference sequence). This CDR3 has 13 residues. The CDR3 region has the DNA TGTGCCAGCAGCCGACTGAACACCGGGGAGCTGTTTTTT. Translation: CASSRLNTGELFF. The variable domain in full, with the rest retrieved from reference TRBV7-9 and TRBJ2-2, is DTGVSQNPRHKITKRGQNVTFRCDPISEHNRLYWYRQTLGQGPEFLTYFQNEAQLEKSRLLSDRFSAERPKGSFSTLEIQRTEQGDSAMYLCASSRLNTGELFFGEGSRLTVL.

The genes are TRBV2 and TRBJ2-4; D call uncertain. The germline V and J ends were trimmed by 4 bases and 4 bases, with 2 bases remaining between them. CDR3 length: 11 amino acids. Germline V gene sequence: CDR1 SNHLY, CDR2 FYNNEI. CDR3 DNA sequence: TGTGCCAGCAGTGGAAAAAACATTCAGTACTTC. Protein sequence: CASSGKNIQYF.

This chain joins TRBV5-5 and TRBJ1-5; unclear D gene. CDR3 length: 13 residues. The V gene lost 2 bases and the J gene lost 3 bases, with 6 bases spanning the gap. Germline CDR1 reads SGHKS; CDR2 reads YYEKEE (reference sequence). The CDR3: CASSFTDNQPQHF. DNA for the CDR3: TGTGCCAGCAGCTTCACAGACAATCAGCCCCAGCATTTT. The variable domain in full, completed from reference TRBV5-5 and TRBJ1-5, reads DAGVTQSPTHLIKTRGQQVTLRCSPISGHKSVSWYQQVLGQGPQFIFQYYEKEERGRGNFPDRFSARQFPNYSSELNVNALLLGDSALYLCASSFTDNQPQHFGDGTRLSIL.

This clonotype occurred a few times. The chain has TRBV15 and TRBJ2-1, with 9 bases identical to TRBD2. Germline-derived CDR1 and CDR2 are LNHNV and YYDKDF (reference sequence). The CDR3 extends over 15 amino acids. The V gene end was trimmed by 1 base and the J gene end by 6 bases; junction bases not matched to a gene: 4. The CDR3 reads CATSRASGTLNEQFF. The CDR3 DNA reads TGTGCCACCAGCAGAGCTAGCGGGACACTCAATGAGCAGTTCTTC.

As DNA, the CDR3 is TGCAGTGCTAGAGATGGGGGGACAGGGCTTCTTTATGGCTACACCTTC. Amino acid sequence: CSARDGGTGLLYGYTF. The chain joins TRBV20-1 to TRBJ1-2; 9 positions agree with TRBD1. V lost 0 bases, J lost 5 bases, and 10 bases stayed unmatched. In germline, CDR1 is DFQATT, CDR2 SNEGSKA (reference sequence). The CDR3 length is 16 residues.

V gene TRBV5-1 combines with J gene TRBJ1-3; 8 bases map to TRBD1. Germline V gene sequence: CDR1 SGHRS, CDR2 YFSETQ. The trim removed 3 bases at V and 4 bases at J, leaving 3 bases unmatched. The CDR3 consists of 14 residues. CDR3 in DNA: TGCGCCAGCAGCTGGGGACAGGAGGGAAACACCATATATTTT. As protein: CASSWGQEGNTIYF.

This clonotype has at least ten counts. The V gene is TRBV4-3, the J gene TRBJ2-4; 8 nucleotides align to TRBD1. The germline V gene has CDR1 LGHNA and CDR2 YSLEER. This CDR3 region has 14 residues. V was clipped by 3 bases and J by 8 bases; unmatched bases: 6. The CDR3 loop reads CASSHGQGWHIQYF. Here the CDR3 DNA reads TGCGCCAGCAGCCACGGACAGGGATGGCACATTCAGTACTTC.

This clonotype has just a few counts. This rearrangement joins TRBV18 to TRBJ1-1; weak D call: TRBD1 (5 bases). The CDR3 covers 16 residues. Trimming removed 3 bases from V and 0 bases from J, with 14 bases in between. Germline assignment: CDR1 KGHSH and CDR2 LQKENI. The CDR3 reads CASSPAGSPMNTEAFF. The CDR3 DNA reads TGTGCCAGCTCACCCGCAGGGTCACCCATGAACACTGAAGCTTTCTTT.

This clonotype came up many times. This chain joins TRBV18 and TRBJ1-1; D not resolved. This CDR3 region has 12 residues. Germline assignment: CDR1 KGHSH and CDR2 LQKENI. The germline V and J ends were trimmed by 3 bases and 2 bases, with 4 bases remaining between them. CDR3 DNA sequence: TGTGCCAGCTCACCCTCTAACACTGAAGCTTTCTTT. Amino acids: CASSPSNTEAFF.

The chain links TRBV28 to TRBJ1-1, with D possibly TRBD1 on 5 matching bases. This CDR3 comprises 14 residues. Germline V gene data show CDR1 as MDHEN and CDR2 as SYDVKM. Trimming cost V 5 bases and J 0 bases, with 10 bases left between them. The CDR3 region is CASSLPTVNTEAFF. CDR3 coding DNA: TGTGCCAGCAGTCTCCCGACAGTGAACACTGAAGCTTTCTTT.

This clonotype was recorded a few times. The rearrangement joins TRBV29-1 to TRBJ2-3; D is tentatively TRBD1 or TRBD2 (6 bases each). The V and J ends lost 6 bases and 2 bases respectively, with 12 bases between them. The CDR3 is made up of 13 amino acids. Germline V CDR1 and CDR2: SQVTM, ANQGSEA. The chain's CDR3 is CSVEAGHTDTQYF. The CDR3 DNA reads TGCAGCGTGGAGGCGGGACACACAGATACGCAGTATTTT.